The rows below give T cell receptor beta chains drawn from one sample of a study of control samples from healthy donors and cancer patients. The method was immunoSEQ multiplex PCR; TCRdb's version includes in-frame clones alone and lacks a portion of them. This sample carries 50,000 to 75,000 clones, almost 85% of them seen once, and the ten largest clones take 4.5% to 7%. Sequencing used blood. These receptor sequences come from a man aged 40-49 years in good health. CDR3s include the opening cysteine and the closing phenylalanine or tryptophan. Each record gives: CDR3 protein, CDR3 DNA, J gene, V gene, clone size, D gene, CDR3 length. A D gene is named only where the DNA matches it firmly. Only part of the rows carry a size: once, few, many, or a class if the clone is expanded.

CASSHDRGNEKLFF | TGCGCCAGCAGCCATGACAGGGGAAATGAAAAACTGTTTTTT | TRBJ1-4 | TRBV4-3 | NA | TRBD1 | 14
CASSQGQGRGNTIYF | TGCGCCAGCAGCCAAGGACAGGGGCGTGGAAACACCATATATTTT | TRBJ1-3 | TRBV4-3 | once | TRBD1 | 15
CAWSRRGNYGYTF | TGTGCCTGGAGTCGGAGGGGGAACTATGGCTACACCTTC | TRBJ1-2 | TRBV30 | NA | NA | 13
CASSASGTGDETQYF | TGTGCCAGCAGCGCGTCCGGGACAGGGGACGAGACCCAGTACTTC | TRBJ2-5 | TRBV3-1/TRBV3-2 | NA | TRBD1 | 15
CASSLLPGDNSPLHF | TGTGCCAGCAGCTTACTGCCCGGCGATAATTCACCCCTCCACTTT | TRBJ1-6 | TRBV7-2 | few | NA | 15
CASSRTGYEQYF | TGTGCCAGCAGCCGGACAGGCTACGAGCAGTACTTC | TRBJ2-7 | TRBV5-4 | NA | TRBD1 | 12
CASSEAIAGGYTF | TGTGCCAGCAGTGAAGCTATCGCGGGGGGCTACACCTTC | TRBJ1-2 | TRBV6-1 | NA | NA | 13
CASSETTGRAEAFF | TGTGCCAGCAGTGAAACTACAGGGAGAGCTGAAGCTTTCTTT | TRBJ1-1 | TRBV25-1 | NA | NA | 14
CASSLVEGGWTEAFF | TGTGCCAGCAGCTTAGTAGAGGGGGGATGGACTGAAGCTTTCTTT | TRBJ1-1 | TRBV7-9 | NA | NA | 15
CASSDRGGKGNTEAFF | TGTGCCAGCAGTGATCGAGGAGGGAAAGGGAACACTGAAGCTTTCTTT | TRBJ1-1 | TRBV6-4 | NA | NA | 16
CASSQGGAGYGYTF | TGCGCCAGCAGCCAAGGGGGCGCGGGGTATGGCTACACCTTC | TRBJ1-2 | TRBV4-3 | NA | NA | 14
CASSLVSGSNYGYTF | TGCGCCAGCAGCTTGGTGTCAGGGAGTAACTATGGCTACACCTTC | TRBJ1-2 | TRBV5-1 | NA | NA | 15
CASSPNRLVNNEQFF | TGTGCCAGCTCACCAAACCGGCTAGTAAACAATGAGCAGTTCTTC | TRBJ2-1 | TRBV18 | NA | NA | 15
CASSFGTGGLGSPLHF | TGTGCCAGCAGCTTCGGGACAGGGGGCTTGGGATCGCCCCTCCACTTT | TRBJ1-6 | TRBV5-6 | NA | TRBD1 | 16
CASSVGALTYEQYF | TGTGCCAGCAGCGTAGGGGCACTGACCTACGAGCAGTACTTC | TRBJ2-7 | TRBV9 | NA | NA | 14
CATSGAGRSNQPQHF | TGTGCCACCAGTGGGGCGGGGCGGAGCAATCAGCCCCAGCATTTT | TRBJ1-5 | TRBV24-1 | NA | NA | 15
CASSVEGSGGAGELFF | TGTGCCAGCAGCGTAGAGGGTAGCGGGGGGGCCGGGGAGCTGTTTTTT | TRBJ2-2 | TRBV9 | NA | TRBD2 | 16
CASMGQGDSPLHF | TGTGCCAGCATGGGACAGGGTGATTCACCCCTCCACTTT | TRBJ1-6 | TRBV7-2 | NA | TRBD1 | 13
CASSRTGGDGNTIYF | TGTGCCAGCAGCAGGACAGGGGGAGATGGAAACACCATATATTTT | TRBJ1-3 | TRBV21-1 | once | NA | 15
CASALLRSGANVLTF | TGTGCCAGCGCGCTTTTAAGGTCAGGGGCCAACGTCCTGACTTTC | TRBJ2-6 | TRBV28 | NA | NA | 15
CASSQKWDTSNQPQHF | TGCGCCAGCAGCCAAAAATGGGACACTAGCAATCAGCCCCAGCATTTT | TRBJ1-5 | TRBV4-3 | NA | NA | 16
CASSQETGGSPLHF | TGTGCCAGCTCACAAGAGACAGGGGGCTCACCCCTCCACTTT | TRBJ1-6 | TRBV18 | few | TRBD1 | 14
CASSPVGSTADTQYF | TGTGCCAGCTCACCCGTCGGGAGTACCGCAGATACGCAGTATTTT | TRBJ2-3 | TRBV18 | NA | NA | 15
CSAQSLQGEGYTF | TGCAGCGCCCAATCGTTGCAGGGGGAGGGCTACACCTTC | TRBJ1-2 | TRBV29-1 | NA | TRBD1 | 13